Listed below are T cell receptor beta chains from one sample, sequenced in a study of shared clonotypes between healthy human individuals. Clones were read by immunoSEQ multiplex PCR, and TCRdb kept only the in-frame ones, dropping some. In the table there are some 79,000 clones, over 55% of which are singletons. Sequencing was carried out using memory CD8+ T cells sorted from blood. The receptors were gathered from a man aged 30-40 years in good health. Each CDR3 is given with its conserved first and last residue. The order of the fields is D gene, V gene, J gene, clone size, CDR3 DNA, CDR3 protein. A D gene is named only where the DNA matches it firmly. Clone sizes are given selectively: once, few, many, or a class where the clone is expanded.

.,TRBV4-3,TRBJ2-2,few,TGCGCCAGCAGCCAAGAGCATGGCACCGGGGAGCTGTTTTTT,CASSQEHGTGELFF
TRBD2,TRBV2,TRBJ2-7,.,TGTGCCAGCGGACTAGCGTTGAGCTCCTACGAGCAGTACTTC,CASGLALSSYEQYF
.,TRBV13,TRBJ2-3,.,TGTGCCAGCAGCTTCTCACGGGATACGCAGTATTTT,CASSFSRDTQYF
TRBD1,TRBV7-8,TRBJ1-4,many,TGTGCCAGCAGCCGAGGACAGGGTTTGGCTAATGAAAAACTGTTTTTT,CASSRGQGLANEKLFF
TRBD2,TRBV28,TRBJ2-7,.,TGTGCCAGCAGTTTTAGCGGGAGCACGTTCGAGCAGTACTTC,CASSFSGSTFEQYF
TRBD1,TRBV6-6,TRBJ1-2,.,TGTGCCAGCAGTTACTCGAAGGGACAGGGGATTTATGGCTACACCTTC,CASSYSKGQGIYGYTF
.,TRBV6-6,TRBJ2-7,many,TGTGCCAGCAGTTTCGGGACGGACTTCTACGAGCAGTACTTC,CASSFGTDFYEQYF
.,TRBV28,TRBJ2-3,many,TGTGCCAGCAGTTTAGGGGATCCTAGCACAGATACGCAGTATTTT,CASSLGDPSTDTQYF
.,TRBV5-1,TRBJ2-3,.,TGCGCCAGCAGCTCCTCAGACTGGGGAGATACGCAGTATTTT,CASSSSDWGDTQYF
.,TRBV10-2,TRBJ2-7,.,TGCGCCAGCAGTGAGCCGGACAGAGAGCAGTACTTC,CASSEPDREQYF
.,TRBV6-5,TRBJ2-7,.,TGTGCCAGCAGTTATCAGGTGGCCTACGAGCAGTACTTC,CASSYQVAYEQYF
TRBD1,TRBV5-1,TRBJ1-3,.,TGCGCCAGCAGCTTGGCAACCGGGACAGGGTTTGGAAACACCATATATTTT,CASSLATGTGFGNTIYF
.,TRBV2,TRBJ2-3,.,TGTGCCAGCAGGGGCAGGTATGATACGCAGTATTTT,CASRGRYDTQYF
.,TRBV27,TRBJ2-1,.,TGTGCCAGCAGTTTAGCGGACTCCGAGTTGAATGAGCAGTTCTTC,CASSLADSELNEQFF
.,TRBV6-4,TRBJ2-2,.,TGTGCCAGCAGGAAAGGGCTAGCCTCCGGGGAGCTGTTTTTT,CASRKGLASGELFF
.,TRBV7-8,TRBJ2-1,.,TGTGCCAGCAGCCGGGGGCCTAGCTCCTACAATGAGCAGTTCTTC,CASSRGPSSYNEQFF
.,TRBV6-4,TRBJ2-1,.,TGTGCCAGCAGTGAAGGGGGCGGGGGCGCCTACAATGAGCAGTTCTTC,CASSEGGGGAYNEQFF
.,TRBV5-5,TRBJ1-5,few,TGTGCCAGCAGCTTGGACAGTATTCAGCCCCAGCATTTT,CASSLDSIQPQHF
.,TRBV30,TRBJ2-4,few,TGTGCCTGGAGTGTCGGGGTAGCCAAAAACATTCAGTACTTC,CAWSVGVAKNIQYF
.,TRBV11-2,TRBJ2-5,.,TGTGCCAGCAGCTTACGATTGGTGTTTGCGGATCAAGAGACCCAGTACTTC,CASSLRLVFADQETQYF
TRBD2,TRBV5-1,TRBJ2-2,once,TGCGCCAGCAGGACTGGCGCGGGAGGTGACACCGGGGAGCTGTTTTTT,CASRTGAGGDTGELFF
.,TRBV2,TRBJ2-4,.,TGTGCCAGCAGTGAGGGGGGAATAGCCAAAAACATTCAGTACTTC,CASSEGGIAKNIQYF
.,TRBV4-1,TRBJ2-5,once,TGCGCCAGCAGCCCGTGGAATATGGAGGAAGAGACCCAGTACTTC,CASSPWNMEEETQYF
TRBD2,TRBV6-1,TRBJ2-7,few,TGTGCCAGCAGCCCACCAAGCGGGGGAGGCTACGAGCAGTACTTC,CASSPPSGGGYEQYF
TRBD1,TRBV28,TRBJ1-1,.,TGTGCCAGCAGTTTATCGGGCTCAGGGGGCACTGAAGCTTTCTTT,CASSLSGSGGTEAFF
.,TRBV6-5,TRBJ1-2,.,TGTGCCAGCAGCCGGGACACCACTAACTATGGCTACACCTTC,CASSRDTTNYGYTF
TRBD2,TRBV4-2,TRBJ2-7,.,TGTGCCAGCACCGGACTAGCGGGATCCTACGAGCAGTACTTC,CASTGLAGSYEQYF
.,TRBV13,TRBJ2-7,.,TGTGCCAGCAGCTTCTGGGGTATTGGCTACGAGCAGTACTTC,CASSFWGIGYEQYF
.,TRBV11-2,TRBJ2-2,.,TGTGCCAGCCGCGTCCTTCGGTCCACGAACACCGGGGAGCTGTTTTTT,CASRVLRSTNTGELFF
.,TRBV7-8,TRBJ1-3,.,TGTGCCAGCAGAGGACCGACCTCTGGAAACACCATATATTTT,CASRGPTSGNTIYF
TRBD2,TRBV28,TRBJ2-7,.,TGTGCCAGCAGTTTAAGCATCCCGACTAGCTTATTCTCCTACGAGCAGTACTTC,CASSLSIPTSLFSYEQYF
TRBD1,TRBV6-1,TRBJ2-7,.,TGTGCCAGCAGTGATCCGCCCGGGACAGGGGGGAACGAGCAGTACTTC,CASSDPPGTGGNEQYF
TRBD1,TRBV7-9,TRBJ1-1,few,TGTGCCAGCAGCGCCACCCCCGGGACAGTGAACACTGAAGCTTTCTTT,CASSATPGTVNTEAFF
.,TRBV7-9,TRBJ2-2,.,TGTGCCAGCAGCTTAGATGAGTTTAACACCGGGGAGCTGTTTTTT,CASSLDEFNTGELFF
.,TRBV2,TRBJ2-3,.,TGTGCCAGCACCACGAGCACAGATACGCAGTATTTT,CASTTSTDTQYF
TRBD2,TRBV27,TRBJ2-7,.,TGTGCCAGCAGTTTATCGTCAGGACTAGCGACCTACGAGCAGTACTTC,CASSLSSGLATYEQYF
.,TRBV7-8,TRBJ2-7,.,TGTGCCAGCAGCTTACCAGGGATCACCTACGAGCAGTACTTC,CASSLPGITYEQYF
TRBD1,TRBV11-3,TRBJ2-2,once,TGTGCCAGCAGCAAACAGGGGGCGCAGAACACCGGGGAGCTGTTTTTT,CASSKQGAQNTGELFF
.,TRBV7-9,TRBJ1-2,.,TGTGCCAGCAGCCTGCCCGGACTTGAGGCCTTAAACTATGGCTACACCTTC,CASSLPGLEALNYGYTF
.,TRBV7-8,TRBJ1-2,few,TGTGCCAGCAGCTTAGGGGAACCCCGACAGCCCAACTATGGCTACACCTTC,CASSLGEPRQPNYGYTF
TRBD2,TRBV13,TRBJ2-1,few,TGTGCCAGCACCCCAACAAAGGAAGCGGGAGGGCTCAATGAGCAGTTCTTC,CASTPTKEAGGLNEQFF
TRBD2,TRBV10-3,TRBJ2-1,.,TGTGCCATCAGTGAGTCGGCTAGCGGCGGGGATGAGCAGTTCTTC,CAISESASGGDEQFF
.,TRBV27,TRBJ2-1,.,TGTGCCAGCAGTCGCCGAGGTAGCGATGGGATCGGTGAGCAGTTCTTC,CASSRRGSDGIGEQFF